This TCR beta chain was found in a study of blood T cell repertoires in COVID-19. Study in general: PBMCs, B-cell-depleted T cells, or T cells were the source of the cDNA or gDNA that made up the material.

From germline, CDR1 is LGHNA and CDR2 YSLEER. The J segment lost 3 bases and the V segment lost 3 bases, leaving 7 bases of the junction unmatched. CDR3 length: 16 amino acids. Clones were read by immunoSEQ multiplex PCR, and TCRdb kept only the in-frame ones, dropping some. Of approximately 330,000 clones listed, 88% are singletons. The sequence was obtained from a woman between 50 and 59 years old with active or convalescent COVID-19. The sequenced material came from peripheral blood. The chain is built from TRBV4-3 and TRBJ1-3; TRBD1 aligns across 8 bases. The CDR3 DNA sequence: TGCGCCAGCAGCCACACAGGGGGGGGGAATGGAAACACCATATATTTT. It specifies CASSHTGGGNGNTIYF.